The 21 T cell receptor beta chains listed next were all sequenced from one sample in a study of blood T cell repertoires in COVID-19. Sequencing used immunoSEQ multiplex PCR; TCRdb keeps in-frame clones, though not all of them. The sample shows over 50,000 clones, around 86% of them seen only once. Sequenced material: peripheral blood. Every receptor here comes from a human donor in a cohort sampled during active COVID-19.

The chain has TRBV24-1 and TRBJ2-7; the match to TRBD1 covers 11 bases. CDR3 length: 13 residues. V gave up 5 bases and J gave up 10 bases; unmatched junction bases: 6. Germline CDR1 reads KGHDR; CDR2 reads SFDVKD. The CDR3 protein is CATSAGTGGFQYF. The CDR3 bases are TGTGCCACCAGTGCCGGGACAGGGGGGTTTCAGTACTTC.

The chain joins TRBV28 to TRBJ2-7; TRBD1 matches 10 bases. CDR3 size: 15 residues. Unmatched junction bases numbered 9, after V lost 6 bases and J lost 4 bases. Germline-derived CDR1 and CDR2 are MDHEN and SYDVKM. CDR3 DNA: TGTGCCAGCAGACGACCCGGGACAGGGGATTACGAGCAGTACTTC. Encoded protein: CASRRPGTGDYEQYF.

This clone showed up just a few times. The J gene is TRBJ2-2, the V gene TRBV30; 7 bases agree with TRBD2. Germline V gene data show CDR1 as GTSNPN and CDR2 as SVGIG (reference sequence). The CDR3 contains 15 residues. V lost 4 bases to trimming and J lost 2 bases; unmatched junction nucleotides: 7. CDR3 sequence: CAWTSGTLNTGELFF. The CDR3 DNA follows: TGTGCCTGGACTAGCGGAACTCTCAACACCGGGGAGCTGTTTTTT.

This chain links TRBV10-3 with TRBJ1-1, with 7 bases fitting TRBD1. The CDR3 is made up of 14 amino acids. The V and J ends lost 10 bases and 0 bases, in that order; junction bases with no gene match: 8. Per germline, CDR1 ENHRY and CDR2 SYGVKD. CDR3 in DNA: TGTGCCACGGGGACAGCAAGAATGAACACTGAAGCTTTCTTT. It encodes CATGTARMNTEAFF.

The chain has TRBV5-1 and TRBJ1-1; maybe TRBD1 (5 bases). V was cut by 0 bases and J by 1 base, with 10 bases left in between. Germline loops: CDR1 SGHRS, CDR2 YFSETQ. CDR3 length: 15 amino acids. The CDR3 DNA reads TGCGCCAGCAGCTTGGCGGTTCAGGGGAACACTGAAGCTTTCTTT. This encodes CASSLAVQGNTEAFF. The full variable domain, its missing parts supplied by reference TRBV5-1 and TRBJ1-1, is KAGVTQTPRYLIKTRGQQVTLSCSPISGHRSVSWYQQTPGQGLQFLFEYFSETQRNKGNFPGRFSGRQFSNSRSEMNVSTLELGDSALYLCASSLAVQGNTEAFFGQGTRLTVV.

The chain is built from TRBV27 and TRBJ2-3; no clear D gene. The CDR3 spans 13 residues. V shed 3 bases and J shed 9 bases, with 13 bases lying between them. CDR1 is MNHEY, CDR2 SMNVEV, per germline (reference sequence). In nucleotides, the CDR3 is TGTGCCAGCAGTTTGCTGGGTGGGCCGACGCAGTATTTT. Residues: CASSLLGGPTQYF.

CDR3 in amino acids: CASSAPLAGTRRRVYTGELFF. CDR3 bases: TGTGCCAGTAGTGCACCATTAGCGGGGACCCGCCGGAGGGTGTACACCGGGGAGCTGTTTTTT. The rearrangement uses TRBV19 and TRBJ2-2, with 8 nucleotides matching TRBD2. The CDR3 loop spans 21 amino acids. Germline CDR1 reads LNHDA; CDR2 reads SQIVND (reference sequence). The J segment lost 3 bases and the V segment lost 5 bases, leaving 23 bases of the junction unmatched.

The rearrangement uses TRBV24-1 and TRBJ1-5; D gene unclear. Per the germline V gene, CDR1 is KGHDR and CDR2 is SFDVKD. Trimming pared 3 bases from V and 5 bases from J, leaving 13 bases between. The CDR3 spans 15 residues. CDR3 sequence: CATSDPVGLHQPQHF. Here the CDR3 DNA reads TGTGCCACCAGTGATCCCGTCGGGTTGCATCAGCCCCAGCATTTT.

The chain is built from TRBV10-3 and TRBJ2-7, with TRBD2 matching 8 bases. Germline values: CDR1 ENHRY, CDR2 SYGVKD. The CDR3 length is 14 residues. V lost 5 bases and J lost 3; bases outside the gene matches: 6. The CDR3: CAISSASGRYEQYF. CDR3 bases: TGTGCCATCAGTTCGGCTAGCGGGCGCTACGAGCAGTACTTC.

CDR3 sequence: CASSSYGAYEQYF. CDR3 in DNA: TGTGCCAGCAGCTCCTATGGAGCTTACGAGCAGTACTTC. V gene TRBV6-5 combines with J gene TRBJ2-7; D is uncertain. V lost 6 bases to trimming and J lost 4 bases, with 13 bases between them. CDR3 length equals 13 residues. Germline V gene data show CDR1 as MNHEY and CDR2 as SVGAGI.

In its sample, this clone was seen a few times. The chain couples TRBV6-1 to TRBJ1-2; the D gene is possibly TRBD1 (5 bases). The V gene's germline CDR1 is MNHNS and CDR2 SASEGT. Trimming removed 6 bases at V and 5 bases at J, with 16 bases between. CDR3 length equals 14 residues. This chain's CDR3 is CASRTRGVTYGYTF. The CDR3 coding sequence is TGTGCCAGCAGAACCCGGGGGGTGACATATGGCTACACCTTC.

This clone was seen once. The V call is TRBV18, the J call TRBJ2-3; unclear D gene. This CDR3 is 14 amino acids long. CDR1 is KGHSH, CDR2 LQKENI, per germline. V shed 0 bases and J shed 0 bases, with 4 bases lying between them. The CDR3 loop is CASSPPASTDTQYF. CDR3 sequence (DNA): TGTGCCAGCTCACCACCGGCCAGCACAGATACGCAGTATTTT.

The CDR3 nucleotides are TGTGCCAGCAAGAGGGACAGAGACACTGAAGCTTTCTTT. This codes for CASKRDRDTEAFF. The chain uses TRBV7-3 and TRBJ1-1; 7 bases are shared with TRBD1. This CDR3 spans 13 amino acids. Germline loops: CDR1 SGHTA, CDR2 FQGTGA. V shed 7 bases and J 3 bases; nucleotides not matched to a gene: 5.

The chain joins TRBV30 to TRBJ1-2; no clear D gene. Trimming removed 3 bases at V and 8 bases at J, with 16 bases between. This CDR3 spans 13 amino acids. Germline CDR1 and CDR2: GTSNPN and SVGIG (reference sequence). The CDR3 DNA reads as TGTGCCTGGAGCGTCGGTGGTAAAAAAGGCTACACCTTC. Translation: CAWSVGGKKGYTF. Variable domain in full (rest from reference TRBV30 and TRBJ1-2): SQTIHQWPATLVQPVGSPLSLECTVEGTSNPNLYWYRQAAGRGLQLLFYSVGIGQISSEVPQNLSASRPQDRQFILSSKKLLLSDSGFYLCAWSVGGKKGYTFGSGTRLTVV.

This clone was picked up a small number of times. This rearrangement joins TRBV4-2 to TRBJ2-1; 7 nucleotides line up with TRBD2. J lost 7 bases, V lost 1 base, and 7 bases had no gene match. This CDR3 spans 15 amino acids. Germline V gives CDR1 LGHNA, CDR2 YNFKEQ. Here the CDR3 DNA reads TGTGCCAGCAGCCAAGTTTCTTTCGGGGGGAATGAGCAGTTCTTC. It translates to CASSQVSFGGNEQFF.

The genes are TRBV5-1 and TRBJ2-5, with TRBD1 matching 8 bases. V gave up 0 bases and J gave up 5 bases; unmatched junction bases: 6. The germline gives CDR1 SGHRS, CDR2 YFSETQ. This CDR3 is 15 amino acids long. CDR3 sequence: CASSLGTGLWETQYF. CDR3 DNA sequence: TGCGCCAGCAGCTTGGGGACAGGGTTATGGGAGACCCAGTACTTC.

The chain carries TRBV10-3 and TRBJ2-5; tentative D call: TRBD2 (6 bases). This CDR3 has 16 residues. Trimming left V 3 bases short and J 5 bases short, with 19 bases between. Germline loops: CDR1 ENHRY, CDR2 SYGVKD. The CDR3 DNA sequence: TGTGCCATCAGTGATTCCGGGACTTCCCAGCGGGAGACCCAGTACTTC. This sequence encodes CAISDSGTSQRETQYF.

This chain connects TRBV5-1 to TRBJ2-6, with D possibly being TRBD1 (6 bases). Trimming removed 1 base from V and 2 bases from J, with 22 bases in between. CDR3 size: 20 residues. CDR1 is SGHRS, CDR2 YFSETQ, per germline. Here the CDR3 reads CASSLFWGLVNRAGANVLTF. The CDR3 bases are TGCGCCAGCAGCTTGTTTTGGGGATTAGTGAACAGGGCTGGGGCCAACGTCCTGACTTTC.

The CDR3 loop reads CASSYYEAPYEQYF. CDR3 in DNA: TGTGCCAGCAGTTACTATGAGGCCCCCTACGAGCAGTACTTC. The rearrangement joins TRBV6-5 to TRBJ2-7; D is unclear. CDR1 MNHEY and CDR2 SVGAGI come from the germline V gene. The CDR3 loop spans 14 amino acids. V was pared by 1 base and J by 2 bases, with 9 bases between.

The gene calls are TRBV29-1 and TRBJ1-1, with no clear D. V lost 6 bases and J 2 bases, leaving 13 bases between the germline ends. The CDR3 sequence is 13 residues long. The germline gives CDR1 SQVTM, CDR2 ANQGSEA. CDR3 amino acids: CSVAEGINTEAFF. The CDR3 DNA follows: TGCAGCGTGGCCGAGGGAATTAACACTGAAGCTTTCTTT.

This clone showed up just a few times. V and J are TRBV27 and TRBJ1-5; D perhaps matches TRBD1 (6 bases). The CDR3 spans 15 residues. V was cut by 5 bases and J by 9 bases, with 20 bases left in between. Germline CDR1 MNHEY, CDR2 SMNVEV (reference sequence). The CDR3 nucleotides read TGTGCCAGCAGTCTCTCCGGGACACAGCACCCGCCCCAGCATTTT. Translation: CASSLSGTQHPPQHF.